This is a list of T cell receptor beta chains from one sample in a study of T cell repertoires in cytomegalovirus infection. TCRdb re-called the reads with MiXCR, one entry per CDR3 protein. The table has around 260,000 distinct CDR3 sequences, more than 20% seen once. The sequenced sample was PBMCs. These receptors were collected from a human donor in good health (CMV status not recorded). Some clones in this sample may be carry-over from other donors' samples. The CDR3 runs from the conserved cysteine through the conserved F or W. Fields, in order: clone size, D gene, V gene, J gene, CDR3 DNA, CDR3 protein. The D gene is left open where the match is weak. Rows give clone size only sometimes, using once, few, many, or a class for an expanded clone.

many,TRBD1,TRBV6-1,TRBJ1-5,TGTGCCAGCAGCGAACAGGGGGGTTTTCAGCCCCAGCATTTT,CASSEQGGFQPQHF
few,-,TRBV7-1,TRBJ2-5,TGTGCCAGCAGCCCGGGGGTGGTCCAAGAGACCCAGTACTTC,CASSPGVVQETQYF
-,-,TRBV7-2,TRBJ2-3,TGTGCCAGCAGCCGGAACAGAGATACGCAGTATTTT,CASSRNRDTQYF
many,TRBD1,TRBV12-3/TRBV12-4,TRBJ1-3,TGTGCCAGCAGTTACGACCACAGGGGTTTCGGAATATATTTT,CASSYDHRGFGIYF
many,TRBD2,TRBV7-2,TRBJ2-3,TGTGCCAGCAGCTCCCCCCTAGGACTAGCGGGAGGGGGGAGCACAGATACGCAGTATTTT,CASSSPLGLAGGGSTDTQYF
-,-,TRBV7-9,TRBJ2-5,TGTGCCAGCAGCTCCAGCGCGCACCAAGGAACCCAGTACTTC,CASSSSAHQGTQYF
-,TRBD2,TRBV27,TRBJ2-7,TGTGCCAGCAGTCCCACCCGAGCGGGAGGGCCTTACTTC,CASSPTRAGGPYF
few,-,TRBV7-6,TRBJ2-1,TGTGCCAGCAGCTTCGACGGGACTTACAATGAGCAGTTCTTC,CASSFDGTYNEQFF
few,-,TRBV10-3,TRBJ1-1,TGTGCCATCAGTGACATGAACACTGAAGCTTTCTTT,CAISDMNTEAFF
-,TRBD1,TRBV18,TRBJ2-7,TGTGCCAGCTCACCAACGGACAGGGACAACGAGCAGTACTTC,CASSPTDRDNEQYF
-,-,TRBV5-1,TRBJ1-6,TGCGCCAGCAGCTTGACGGATAATTCACCCCTCCACTTT,CASSLTDNSPLHF
few,-,TRBV19,TRBJ2-6,TGTGCCAGTACCAATACGGGCGGGGCCAACGTCCTGACTTTC,CASTNTGGANVLTF
-,-,TRBV12-3/TRBV12-4,TRBJ1-1,TGTGCCAGCAGTTCGAGACGAACTGAAGCTTTCTTT,CASSSRRTEAFF
few,TRBD2,TRBV6-2/TRBV6-3,TRBJ2-3,TGTGCCAGCAGCCGGGGGGGTCTTGGCACAGATACGCAGTATTTT,CASSRGGLGTDTQYF
many,-,TRBV11-2,TRBJ2-1,TGTGCCAGCAGCTTAGGATGGCTAGCGATTGAGCAGTTCTTC,CASSLGWLAIEQFF
-,TRBD2,TRBV20-1,TRBJ2-1,TGCAGTGCTAGAGATAGCGGGAGGTTTAACAATGAGCAGTTCTTC,CSARDSGRFNNEQFF
few,-,TRBV6-1,TRBJ2-2,TGTGCCAGCAGTGACCGTATGAACACCGGGGAGCTGTTTTTT,CASSDRMNTGELFF
-,TRBD1,TRBV28,TRBJ1-1,TGTGCCAGCGAGGGGGCCGCGAACACTGAAGCTTTCTTT,CASEGAANTEAFF
few,-,TRBV6-5,TRBJ1-4,TGTGCCAGCACCCAGAGGGGGTGGGGGGATGAAAAACTGTTTTTT,CASTQRGWGDEKLFF
-,TRBD2,TRBV29-1,TRBJ2-1,TGCAGCGTTGGGATGACTAGCGGGAGGGCCGGTGAGCAGTTCTTC,CSVGMTSGRAGEQFF
few,TRBD2,TRBV24-1,TRBJ2-1,TGTGCCACCAGTGATGCCCCTAGCGGGAGAGCGAATGAGCAGTTCTTC,CATSDAPSGRANEQFF
many,-,TRBV11-2,TRBJ1-1,TGTGCCAGCAGCTTAGTTGGGAGAGCGAACACTGAAGCTTTCTTT,CASSLVGRANTEAFF
few,-,TRBV15,TRBJ1-3,TGTGCCACCAGCAGAGATCTCGTAGGAGCCTCTGGAAACACCATATATTTT,CATSRDLVGASGNTIYF
many,-,TRBV12-3/TRBV12-4,TRBJ2-3,TGTGCCAGCAGCCCGGGCCAAGACGATACGCAGTATTTT,CASSPGQDDTQYF
few,-,TRBV29-1,TRBJ2-6,TGCAGCGTTGACCCCTCTGGGGCCAACGTCCTGACTTTC,CSVDPSGANVLTF
many,-,TRBV7-2,TRBJ1-2,TGTGCCAGCAGCTTGGTATATGGTAGAGATGGCTACACCTTC,CASSLVYGRDGYTF
once,-,TRBV30,TRBJ1-1,TGTGCCTGGAGACGGAACACTGAAGCTTTCTTT,CAWRRNTEAFF
-,-,TRBV5-4,TRBJ2-7,TGTGCCAGCAGCTTGTCCCACTACGAGCAGTACTTC,CASSLSHYEQYF
few,TRBD2,TRBV10-3,TRBJ2-1,TGTGCCATCAGCGACCTTAGCGGGAGGGAGTACAATGAGCAGTTCTTC,CAISDLSGREYNEQFF
-,TRBD1,TRBV14,TRBJ1-2,TGTGCCAGCAGCCGGGACAGGGGGATAGCTAACTATGGCTACACCTTC,CASSRDRGIANYGYTF
-,-,TRBV4-3,TRBJ2-3,TGCGCCAGCAGCCATGATCCGGGCCCGGGAGATACGCAGTATTTT,CASSHDPGPGDTQYF
-,TRBD2,TRBV10-3,TRBJ2-1,TGTGCCATCGGAAGCGGGAGGGCTGAGGAGCAGTTCTTC,CAIGSGRAEEQFF
-,-,TRBV28,TRBJ2-7,TGTGCCAGCGTGAGGGGCTCCTACGAGCAGTACTTC,CASVRGSYEQYF
-,TRBD1,TRBV7-2,TRBJ1-6,TGTGCCAGCAGCTTGGGACAGCTTTATTCACCCCTCCACTTT,CASSLGQLYSPLHF
-,-,TRBV29-1,TRBJ2-5,TGCAGCCACAAAGAGACAGCCCAGACCCAGTACTTC,CSHKETAQTQYF
few,-,TRBV29-1,TRBJ1-2,TGCAGCGGGAGTACAGGGAACTATGGCTACACCTTC,CSGSTGNYGYTF
few,-,TRBV19,TRBJ2-6,TGTGCCAGTAGGGAGGCAGGCAGGCCAACCTCTGGGGCCAACGTCCTGACTTTC,CASREAGRPTSGANVLTF
few,-,TRBV7-2,TRBJ2-3,TGTGCCACCAGCTTGGGAGTGGGAGCAGATACGCAGTATTTT,CATSLGVGADTQYF
-,TRBD2,TRBV11-2,TRBJ2-1,TGTGCCAGCAGCTTAAGACTAGCGGGAGACTACAATGAGCAGTTCTTC,CASSLRLAGDYNEQFF
few,-,TRBV7-9,TRBJ1-3,TGTGCCAGCAGCTTCCGAGGCGAAAGTGGAAACACCATATATTTT,CASSFRGESGNTIYF
-,TRBD1,TRBV29-1,TRBJ2-5,TGCAGCGTTAATCCCCGGACAGGGGGCGTGGAGACCCAGTACTTC,CSVNPRTGGVETQYF
-,TRBD1,TRBV30,TRBJ2-1,TGTGCCTGGAGCGGACAGGGAATGGGTGAGCAGTTCTTC,CAWSGQGMGEQFF
few,TRBD2,TRBV19,TRBJ2-5,TGTGCCAGTACACGGGAGGGGCAAGAGACCCAGTACTTC,CASTREGQETQYF
-,-,TRBV7-2,TRBJ1-1,TGTGCCAGCAGCTTAGTGTCGGCGAACACTGAAGCTTTCTTT,CASSLVSANTEAFF
many,-,TRBV11-2,TRBJ2-7,TGTGCCAGCAGCTTAGTTGCGGGGGCCCCTCGGGAGCAGTACTTC,CASSLVAGAPREQYF
many,-,TRBV28,TRBJ2-7,TGTGCCAGCAGCGACCCACGGGGACCGAGAAGCTCCTACGAGCAGTACTTC,CASSDPRGPRSSYEQYF
-,TRBD1,TRBV11-2,TRBJ2-7,TGTGCCAGCAGCTGGACAGGGGGTTCCTACGAGCAGTACTTC,CASSWTGGSYEQYF
few,-,TRBV28,TRBJ1-1,TGTGCCAGCAGCCAGGATCCAATGAACACTGAAGCTTTCTTT,CASSQDPMNTEAFF
few,-,TRBV27,TRBJ1-4,TGTGCCAGCAGGCCCATACAGGATTATTGGGAAAAACTGTTTTTT,CASRPIQDYWEKLFF
many,-,TRBV7-2,TRBJ2-1,TGTGCCAGCAGCTTAGGGAGTCCCCCCTACAATGAGCAGTTCTTC,CASSLGSPPYNEQFF
few,-,TRBV10-3,TRBJ2-3,TGTGCCATCCAGCCAGGGGGCACAGATACGCAGTATTTT,CAIQPGGTDTQYF
-,TRBD1,TRBV29-1,TRBJ2-5,TGCAGCGCCCGGACAGGGTTCGAGACCCAGTACTTC,CSARTGFETQYF
-,-,TRBV14,TRBJ2-1,TGTGCCAGCAGATACGGACTGTTTGGTGAGCAGTTCTTC,CASRYGLFGEQFF
few,-,TRBV7-2,TRBJ2-1,TGTGCCAGCAGCTACCTCCGGACTACCCCCAATGAGCAGTTCTTC,CASSYLRTTPNEQFF
few,-,TRBV12-3/TRBV12-4,TRBJ2-7,TGTGCCAGCAGTTCGAGGGGCGAGCAGTACTTC,CASSSRGEQYF
-,-,TRBV20-1,TRBJ2-1,TGCAGTGAGACGGGTTTGGCCTCCTACAATGAGCAGTTCTTC,CSETGLASYNEQFF
-,-,TRBV7-3,TRBJ2-2,TGTGCCAGCAGCGTCTCTCCCGGGGAGCTGTTTTTT,CASSVSPGELFF